Detailed here is one T cell receptor beta chain. Germline V gene lookup returns CDR1 MNHNS and CDR2 SASEGT. V was shortened by 2 bases and J by 7 bases, with 14 bases between the two germline ends. The CDR3 extends over 14 amino acids. The sample belongs to a study of shared clonotypes between healthy human individuals. Sequenced by immunoSEQ multiplex PCR; TCRdb stores in-frame clones only, minus some. The sample holds roughly 1.5 million clones, 95% to 99% seen once. The material sequenced was naive CD4+ T cells sorted from blood. Subset reported: CD45RA+ positively selected. The source of this sequence is a man aged 25 to 40 in good health. V gene TRBV6-1 combines with J gene TRBJ1-1; tentatively, D is TRBD1 (5 bases). The CDR3 sequence: CASSELKGIGEAFF. CDR3 bases: TGTGCCAGCAGTGAATTAAAGGGGATTGGTGAAGCTTTCTTT.